This T cell receptor (beta chain) was identified in a study of glioma-infiltrating T cells after dendritic cell vaccination. The study's findings and limits: Few patients contributed both blood and tumor specimens.

Some clones are missing from TCRdb's copy, which holds only in-frame ones; the method was immunoSEQ multiplex PCR. The sample records roughly 90,000 clones, about nine tenths being singletons. The length of the CDR3 is 16 residues. The V end was cut by 5 bases, the J end by 0 bases, with 15 bases between. The germline V gene has CDR1 SGHTA and CDR2 FQGTGA. As regards this clone: Its antigen is as yet unknown.

The chain joins TRBV7-3 to TRBJ2-3; no clear D. The clonotype was recovered from a human donor with glioblastoma. Here the sequenced sample was blood, taken before dendritic cell vaccination. This CDR3 reads CASSPRAISSTDTQYF. The CDR3 nucleotides are TGTGCCAGCAGCCCGCGAGCAATTTCTAGCACAGATACGCAGTATTTT.